This T cell receptor (beta chain) was recorded in a study of response to subunit inactivated influenza vaccine. Notes on the study in general: Authors proposed each seasonal influenza vaccination draws in few new T cells.

Via MiXCR, TCRdb re-called the RT-PCR reads, giving one row per CDR3 protein. The data hold hundreds of thousands of distinct CDR3 sequences, with around 16% observed a single time. For this clonotype: Its antigen is unidentified.

CDR1 is MNHEY and CDR2 is SMNVEV in the germline V gene (reference sequence). Between the trimmed V and J ends, which lost 0 bases and 9 bases, there was a span of 12 bases. The CDR3 contains 14 residues. The sequenced sample was PBMCs from blood, obtained 12 days after vaccination. This receptor was taken from a man aged 50 or older who received an inactivated influenza vaccine. This chain uses TRBV27 with TRBJ2-1; D assignment may be TRBD1 or TRBD2 (5 bases each). The CDR3 bases are TGTGCCAGCAGTTTATCCTGGGGGAAGGGTGAGCAGTTCTTC. Its protein is CASSLSWGKGEQFF.